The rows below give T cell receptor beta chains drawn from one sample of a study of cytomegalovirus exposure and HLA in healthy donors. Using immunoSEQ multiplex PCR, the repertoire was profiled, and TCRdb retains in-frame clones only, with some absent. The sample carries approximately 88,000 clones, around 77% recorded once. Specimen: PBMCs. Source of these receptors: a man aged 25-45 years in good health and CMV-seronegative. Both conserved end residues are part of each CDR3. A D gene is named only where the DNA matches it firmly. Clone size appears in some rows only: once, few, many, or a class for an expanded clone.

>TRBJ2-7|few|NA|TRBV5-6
TGTGCCAGCAGCTTGTACTACGAGCAGTACTTC
CASSLYYEQYF
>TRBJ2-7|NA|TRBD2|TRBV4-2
TGTGCCAGCAGCCCGGGACTAGCGGGAGAGTGGTACGAGCAGTACTTC
CASSPGLAGEWYEQYF
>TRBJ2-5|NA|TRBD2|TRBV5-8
TGTGCCAGCAGCCCCGGACTAGCGGGGGGGCGAGAGACCCAGTACTTC
CASSPGLAGGRETQYF
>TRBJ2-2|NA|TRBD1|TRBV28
TGTGCCAGCAGTTCGGGACAGGGGGCGACCGGGGAGCTGTTTTTT
CASSSGQGATGELFF
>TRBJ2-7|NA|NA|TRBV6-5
TGTGCCAGCAGTTACACAGGGTCTTGGGCCTACGAGCAGTACTTC
CASSYTGSWAYEQYF
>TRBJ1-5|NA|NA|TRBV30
TGTGCCTGGAGTTCAGGGTTGGATCAGCCCCAGCATTTT
CAWSSGLDQPQHF
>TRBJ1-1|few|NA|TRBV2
TGTGCCAGCAGTGAAGTACAGGCCGGGAACACTGAAGCTTTCTTT
CASSEVQAGNTEAFF
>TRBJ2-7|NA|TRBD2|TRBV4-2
TGTGCCAGCAGCCAAGACCCGACTAGCGTCAACGAGCAGTACTTC
CASSQDPTSVNEQYF
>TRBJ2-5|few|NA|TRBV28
TGTGCCAGCAGTTCACCCGACAGGTTTGAGACCCAGTACTTC
CASSSPDRFETQYF
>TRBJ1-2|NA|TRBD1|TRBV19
TGTGCCAGTCGTCGGGACAGCAAAGATTTTAACTATGGCTACACCTTC
CASRRDSKDFNYGYTF
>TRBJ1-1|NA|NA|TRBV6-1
TGTGCCAGCAGTGAAGGCCCCGGGGTGGCCCGTAACACTGAAGCTTTCTTT
CASSEGPGVARNTEAFF
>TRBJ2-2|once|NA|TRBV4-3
TGCGCCAGCAGCCAAGCGCGGGGCAACACCGGGGAGCTGTTTTTT
CASSQARGNTGELFF
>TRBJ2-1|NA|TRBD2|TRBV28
TGTGCCAGCAGTCCCTCCCTAGCGGGAGGACACAATGAGCAGTTCTTC
CASSPSLAGGHNEQFF
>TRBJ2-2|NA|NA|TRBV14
TGTGCCAGCAGCCAAGAGACAGGCGCGGCGGGGGCCGGGGAGCTGTTTTTT
CASSQETGAAGAGELFF
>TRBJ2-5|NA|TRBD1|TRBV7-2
TGTGCCAGCAGCTTAGCTGTACAGGGGGGTGGGGAGACCCAGTACTTC
CASSLAVQGGGETQYF
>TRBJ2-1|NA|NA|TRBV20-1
TGCAGTGCTATCGGGAATGAGCAGTTCTTC
CSAIGNEQFF
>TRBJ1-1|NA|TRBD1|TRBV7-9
TGTGCCAGCAGCTTAGGTGCCGGGACAGGGAGGACTGAAGCTTTCTTT
CASSLGAGTGRTEAFF
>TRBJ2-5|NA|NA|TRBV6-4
TGTGCCAGCGGCGGTATCGTTTCCGGGACTCTTAAAGAGACCCAGTACTTC
CASGGIVSGTLKETQYF
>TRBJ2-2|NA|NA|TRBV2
TGTGCCAGCAGTACGACAGGAGCAAACACCGGGGAGCTGTTTTTT
CASSTTGANTGELFF
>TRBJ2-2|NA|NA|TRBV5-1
TGCGCCAGCAGCTTGGCGGGGGAGAACACCGGGGAGCTGTTTTTT
CASSLAGENTGELFF
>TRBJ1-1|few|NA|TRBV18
TGTGCCAGCTCACCCGCCGAGGTGAACACTGAAGCTTTCTTT
CASSPAEVNTEAFF
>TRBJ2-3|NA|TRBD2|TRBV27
TGTGCCAGCAGTTTCTCTAGCGGGGGAACAGATACGCAGTATTTT
CASSFSSGGTDTQYF
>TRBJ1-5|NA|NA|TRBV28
TGTGCCAGCAGTTTTGGGGCAGGGGTCAATCAGCCCCAGCATTTT
CASSFGAGVNQPQHF
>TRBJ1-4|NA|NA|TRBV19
TGTGCCAGTAGTATTCTGGGGGCGAGGCGTGCAACTAATGAAAAACTGTTTTTT
CASSILGARRATNEKLFF
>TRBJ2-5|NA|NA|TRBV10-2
TGCGCCAGCAGAGGACACCGGCTAGAATTAGAGCAAGAGACCCAGTACTTC
CASRGHRLELEQETQYF
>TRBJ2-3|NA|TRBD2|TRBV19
TGTGCCAGTAGGGTAACTAGCGGCGGCACAGATACGCAGTATTTT
CASRVTSGGTDTQYF
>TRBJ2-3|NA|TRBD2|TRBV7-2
TGTGCCAGCAGCTTAGTTAGCGGGGGATTCTCCACAGATACGCAGTATTTT
CASSLVSGGFSTDTQYF
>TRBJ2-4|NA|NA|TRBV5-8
TGTGCCAGCAGCTTGGGGGGGAGGTCAGCCAAAAACATTCAGTACTTC
CASSLGGRSAKNIQYF
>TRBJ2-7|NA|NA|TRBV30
TGTGCCTGGAGTGGGGACTGGGAGAGGATCTACGAGCAGTACTTC
CAWSGDWERIYEQYF
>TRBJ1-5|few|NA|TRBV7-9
TGTGCCAGCAGCCGACAGGAGAATCAGCCCCAGCATTTT
CASSRQENQPQHF
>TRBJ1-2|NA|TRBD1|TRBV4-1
TGCGCCAGCAGCCAAGGCAGGGGGCTTTATGGCTACACCTTC
CASSQGRGLYGYTF
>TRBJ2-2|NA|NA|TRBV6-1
TGTGCCAGCAGTGCTCCCGGAGGACTGAACACCGGGGAGCTGTTTTTT
CASSAPGGLNTGELFF
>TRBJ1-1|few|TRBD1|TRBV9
TGTGCCAGCAGCGGATGGACAGGGATGAGCCCTGAAGCTTTCTTT
CASSGWTGMSPEAFF
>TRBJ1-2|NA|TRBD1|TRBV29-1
TGCAGCGTTGAAGCGGGTGTGACAGGGGGCCAAGGCTACACCTTC
CSVEAGVTGGQGYTF
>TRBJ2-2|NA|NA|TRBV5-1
TGCGCCAGCAGCTTTACAGGCGGTGGGGACACCGGGGAGCTGTTTTTT
CASSFTGGGDTGELFF
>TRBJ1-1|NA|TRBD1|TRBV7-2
TGTGCCAGCAGCTTAGCTGGACAGGGTGGAACTGAAGCTTTCTTT
CASSLAGQGGTEAFF
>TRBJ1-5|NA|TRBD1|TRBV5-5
TGTGCCAGCAGCGAGACAGGGGGTCGCGGTCAGCCCCAGCATTTT
CASSETGGRGQPQHF
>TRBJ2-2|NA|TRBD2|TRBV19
TGTGCCAGTAGTAGGCTAGCGGGATTGAACACCGGGGAGCTGTTTTTT
CASSRLAGLNTGELFF
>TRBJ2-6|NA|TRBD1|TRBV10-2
TGCGCCAGCAGTGAGGTCAGGGGGCCTGGGGCCAACGTCCTGACTTTC
CASSEVRGPGANVLTF
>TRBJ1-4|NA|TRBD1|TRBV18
TGTGCCAGCTCACCAGGGACAGGGGCCTTAACTAATGAAAAACTGTTTTTT
CASSPGTGALTNEKLFF
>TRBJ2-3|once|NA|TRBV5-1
TGCGCCAGCAGCTTGGCCGGCCAGGTCGCAGATACGCAGTATTTT
CASSLAGQVADTQYF
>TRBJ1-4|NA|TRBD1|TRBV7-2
TGTGCCAGCAGGAAGGAGGGGGCAGGGAATAATGAAAAACTGTTTTTT
CASRKEGAGNNEKLFF
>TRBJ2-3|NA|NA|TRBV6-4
TGTGCCAGCAGTGACTCTAGGGGAGATACGCAGTATTTT
CASSDSRGDTQYF
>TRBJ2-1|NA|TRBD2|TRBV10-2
TGCGCCAGCAGTGAACCAGCGGGGGGGGACAATGAGCAGTTCTTC
CASSEPAGGDNEQFF
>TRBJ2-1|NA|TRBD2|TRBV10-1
TGCGCCAGCAGTGCGACGGGACTAGTCTGGCATGAGCAGTTCTTC
CASSATGLVWHEQFF